A selection of T cell receptor beta chains follows, all from one sample in a study of blood T cell repertoires in COVID-19. Some clones are missing from TCRdb's copy, which holds only in-frame ones; the method was immunoSEQ multiplex PCR. The profile shows 35,000 or so clones, 89% of them singletons. Sequenced input: peripheral blood. The receptors originated from a human donor in a cohort sampled during active COVID-19. Each CDR3 is given with its conserved first and last residue.

14	TRBJ2-1	TRBV2	CASSLAGVGNEQFF
10	TRBJ1-1	TRBV6-6	CAGGNTEAFF
14	TRBJ1-5	TRBV5-1	CASSLEHPNQPQHF
16	TRBJ2-1	TRBV5-1	CASSLIGSYSYNEQFF
15	TRBJ2-5	TRBV7-2	CASSNASGSRETQYF
15	TRBJ2-7	TRBV5-4	CASSYEAGAPYEQYF
12	TRBJ2-3	TRBV30	CAWSRGPDTQYF
15	TRBJ1-1	TRBV30	CAWSVRGWVDTEAFF
15	TRBJ1-6	TRBV30	CAWSPPGTVRSPLHF
12	TRBJ1-2	TRBV19	CASRAGGTGYTF
12	TRBJ1-1	TRBV29-1	CSVRNRNTEAFF
14	TRBJ2-2	TRBV3-1/TRBV3-2	CASSARTGSGELFF
14	TRBJ1-2	TRBV2	CASSEIRGQGGYTF
14	TRBJ2-7	TRBV7-2	CASSLNAGGYEQYF
19	TRBJ1-1	TRBV18	CASSPPLAGARPGNTEAFF